This entry concerns a single T cell receptor beta chain. Clones were sequenced by immunoSEQ multiplex PCR, and TCRdb holds only the in-frame ones, with some missing. The sample lists tens of thousands of clones; more than 90% were seen once. CDR1 and CDR2 from the germline V gene are SGHDN and FVKESK. This CDR3 has 13 amino acids. The germline V and J ends were trimmed by 6 bases and 4 bases, with 13 bases remaining between them. This sample is drawn from a study of blood T cell repertoires in COVID-19. This TCR was sampled from a human donor in a cohort sampled during active COVID-19. Sequences were obtained from peripheral blood. The rearrangement links TRBV14 to TRBJ2-7, with a weak D call TRBD1 (5 bases). The CDR3: CASSRDYRYEQYF. CDR3 DNA: TGTGCCAGCAGTCGCGATTACAGGTACGAGCAGTACTTC. Based on the CDR3 plus reference TRBV14 and TRBJ2-7, the full variable domain is EAGVTQFPSHSVIEKGQTVTLRCDPISGHDNLYWYRRVMGKEIKFLLHFVKESKQDESGMPNNRFLAERTGGTYSTLKVQPAELEDSGVYFCASSRDYRYEQYFGPGTRLTVT.